A selection of T cell receptor beta chains follows, all from one sample in a study of long-term antiretroviral therapy in people with HIV. TCRdb's copy holds only in-frame clones and misses some; the assay was immunoSEQ multiplex PCR. The sample has 26,000 or so clones; over 70% are singletons. The sequences come from unsorted PBMCs, collected 3 years after starting antiretroviral therapy. These TCRs come from a man between 18 and 35 years old with HIV. Each CDR3 is given with its conserved first and last residue. The D gene is left open where the match is weak. Clone size is not always given. Where it is, it says once, few, many or a class for expanded clones.

>TRBV19|.|TRBD2|TRBJ2-1
TGTGCCAGTAGTATACCCGAACCGGGACTAGCGGGGGGTACTATGATCTTC
CASSIPEPGLAGGTMIF
>TRBV29-1|.|.|TRBJ1-2
TGCAGCGTTGCAGGGCCTAACTATGGCTACACCTTC
CSVAGPNYGYTF
>TRBV11-2|.|.|TRBJ2-5
TGTGCCAGCAGCTTAGGGGAGACCCAGTACTTC
CASSLGETQYF
>TRBV7-9|.|TRBD1|TRBJ1-1
TGTGCCAGCAGCCGACAGGGGGAAACTGAAGCTTTCTTT
CASSRQGETEAFF
>TRBV10-3|.|.|TRBJ1-5
TGTGCCATCAGCGTGGGGGGGCACGATCAGCCCCAGCATTTT
CAISVGGHDQPQHF
>TRBV27|.|.|TRBJ2-3
TGTGCCAGCAGTTTATCCAACCGGCAAGATACGCAGTATTTT
CASSLSNRQDTQYF
>TRBV6-5|.|.|TRBJ1-1
TGTGCCAGCAGTTACTCGGACAGCAACACTGAAGCTTTCTTT
CASSYSDSNTEAFF
>TRBV7-3|.|.|TRBJ2-3
TGTGCCAGCAGCTTACTGGACGGGATGGGCACAGATACGCAGTATTTT
CASSLLDGMGTDTQYF
>TRBV9|.|.|TRBJ2-3
TGTGCCAGCAGCCCCGGAGGGAATACGCAGTATTTT
CASSPGGNTQYF
>TRBV2|.|TRBD2|TRBJ2-5
TGTGCCAGCAGTGAGCCTGGAACTAGCGGGGGGGCAGAGACCCAGTACTTC
CASSEPGTSGGAETQYF
>TRBV10-2|once|TRBD2|TRBJ2-3
TGCGCCAGCGACCCGGCTAGCGGGGGACCAGATACGCAGTATTTT
CASDPASGGPDTQYF
>TRBV5-4|few|.|TRBJ2-2
TGTGCCAGCAGCTTGTCTGGCGGGGACGCGAACACCGGGGAGCTGTTTTTT
CASSLSGGDANTGELFF
>TRBV5-1|.|.|TRBJ2-7
TGCGCCAGCCATTCGAGTTACGAGCAGTACTTC
CASHSSYEQYF
>TRBV10-2|.|TRBD2|TRBJ2-5
TGCGCCAGCAGTGGGACTAGCGCCCAAGAGACCCAGTACTTC
CASSGTSAQETQYF
>TRBV2|.|.|TRBJ2-7
TGTGCCAGCAGTGAACGGGATCTCGAGCAGTACTTC
CASSERDLEQYF
>TRBV7-9|.|.|TRBJ2-2
TGTGCCAGCAGCATTCCCGGCGTGGTCGTTGGCGGGGAGCTGTTTTTT
CASSIPGVVVGGELFF
>TRBV19|.|.|TRBJ1-2
TGTGCCAGGACTTGGGCCGTACAGGGTTTGTGTGGCTACACCTTC
CARTWAVQGLCGYTF
>TRBV29-1|.|TRBD2|TRBJ2-1
TGCAGCGGAGGATTAGCGGGGGGGGTGAGTAGTGAGCAGTTCTTC
CSGGLAGGVSSEQFF
>TRBV5-8|.|TRBD1|TRBJ2-3
TGTGCCAGCAGCCCCGAATCAGGGACAGGGGGCATCGATACGCAGTATTTT
CASSPESGTGGIDTQYF
>TRBV5-1|.|.|TRBJ1-1
TGCGCCAGCAGCTTGGGTAGGACTGGGAGCACTGAAGCTTTCTTT
CASSLGRTGSTEAFF
>TRBV11-2|once|.|TRBJ2-3
TGTGCCAGCAGCCCACTTGGGGATACGCAGTATTTT
CASSPLGDTQYF
>TRBV2|.|TRBD1|TRBJ1-2
TGTGCCAGCAGTGAAGCAGGAGGGACAGGTTCAGTCTATGGCTACACCTTC
CASSEAGGTGSVYGYTF